One and the same sample provided the 18 T cell receptor beta chains below, sequenced in a study of T cell responses to AZD1222 COVID-19 vaccine. Assay: immunoSEQ multiplex PCR; the TCRdb copy retains only in-frame clones and omits some. The repertoire consists of 95,000 to 110,000 clones, with roughly 90% occurring once and the leading ten covering over 7%. The starting material was peripheral blood, obtained 28 days after the second AZD1222 dose. These receptors were obtained from an adult who received the AZD1222 COVID-19 vaccine.

This rearrangement joins TRBV7-9 to TRBJ1-6; a weak D match, TRBD1 (6 bases). The CDR3 consists of 19 residues. Germline CDR1 reads SEHNR; CDR2 reads FQNEAQ (reference sequence). V lost 4 bases and J 10 bases, leaving 29 bases between the germline ends. CDR3 nucleotide sequence: TGTGCCAGCAGCTCCGATTTGAGGGGGTCTTCTTTCGCGTCCTCACCCCTCCACTTT. Its protein is CASSSDLRGSSFASSPLHF.

The sample holds a few counts of this clone. The V and J genes are TRBV6-2 or TRBV6-3 and TRBJ2-1; the match to TRBD2 covers 10 bases. The junction had 8 bases not matched to a gene; V was cut back by 5 bases and J by 7 bases. CDR1 and CDR2 (germline): MNHEY, SVGEGT. The CDR3 runs 15 residues. The CDR3 coding sequence is TGTGCCAGCAGTCCCGGGACTAGCGTCGTAAATGAGCAGTTCTTC. Amino acid sequence: CASSPGTSVVNEQFF.

The chain recombines TRBV29-1 with TRBJ2-2; D not certain. Trimming left V 6 bases short and J 6 bases short, with 14 bases between. CDR1 is SQVTM, CDR2 ANQGSEA, per germline. This CDR3 region has 13 residues. The CDR3, as DNA: TGCAGCGTGGGCCGTTATGGGTCCGGGGAGCTGTTTTTT. Protein: CSVGRYGSGELFF.

The V gene is TRBV27, the J gene TRBJ1-2; no reliable D call. CDR1 MNHEY and CDR2 SMNVEV come from the germline V gene (reference sequence). Deletions cut 2 bases from V and 7 bases from J, with 11 bases between. The CDR3 spans 13 residues. The CDR3 DNA reads TGTGCCAGCAGTTTAAGTTTGGGGTCTGGCTACACCTTC. Its translation is CASSLSLGSGYTF.

The V gene is TRBV6-8, the J gene TRBJ2-1, with D perhaps TRBD2 (6 bases). The length of the CDR3 is 17 residues. Germline CDR1 MNHGY, CDR2 SAAAGT. Trimming left V 6 bases short and J 1 base short, with 19 bases between. The chain's CDR3 is CASSQQVSGESYNEQFF. The CDR3 DNA reads as TGTGCCAGCAGCCAACAAGTATCGGGAGAATCCTACAATGAGCAGTTCTTC.

The chain uses TRBV30 and TRBJ1-6; perhaps TRBD1 as D (6 bases). Trimming cost V 6 bases and J 10 bases, with 16 bases left between them. Germline loops: CDR1 GTSNPN, CDR2 SVGIG (reference sequence). The CDR3 spans 13 residues. In nucleotides, the CDR3 is TGTGCCTGCTCCAGGGGCCCCGGATCACCCCTCCACTTT. It translates to CACSRGPGSPLHF.

The chain is built from TRBV6-2 or TRBV6-3 and TRBJ1-5; maybe TRBD1 (6 bases). This CDR3 spans 16 amino acids. V was pared by 5 bases and J by 4 bases, with 18 bases between. Germline lookup yields CDR1 MNHEY and CDR2 SVGEGT. CDR3 sequence: CASSKDSRLMNQPQHF. The DNA for the CDR3 is TGTGCCAGCAGTAAGGACAGTAGACTCATGAATCAGCCCCAGCATTTT.

The chain is built from TRBV30 and TRBJ2-7; a weak D match, TRBD2 (5 bases). Looked up from germline, CDR1 is GTSNPN and CDR2 is SVGIG (reference sequence). The germline V and J ends were trimmed by 6 bases and 2 bases, with 17 bases remaining between them. The CDR3 length is 14 residues. The CDR3 coding sequence is TGTGCCTGTCTACCCGAGGGTAGCGCCTACGAGCAGTACTTC. It is translated as CACLPEGSAYEQYF.

This sequence joins TRBV11-2 and TRBJ2-7; the D is unclear. The CDR3 contains 15 residues. The V end lost 4 bases, the J end lost 5 bases, and 18 bases lay between the germline ends. Germline CDR1 SGHAT, CDR2 FQNNGV. CDR3 sequence reads: CASSSLFRSFDEQYF. CDR3 in DNA: TGTGCCAGCAGCTCTTTGTTTAGGTCTTTCGACGAGCAGTACTTC.

The chain has TRBV18 and TRBJ1-1; perhaps TRBD1 as D (5 bases). The CDR3 covers 15 residues. V lost 3 bases and J 1 base, leaving 12 bases between the germline ends. CDR1 is KGHSH, CDR2 LQKENI, per germline. The CDR3 reads CASSPQIDRNTEAFF. The CDR3, as DNA: TGTGCCAGCTCACCCCAGATAGACAGGAACACTGAAGCTTTCTTT.

The genes are TRBV30 and TRBJ2-5, with D possibly being TRBD1 or TRBD2 (6 bases each). V lost 0 bases, J lost 5 bases, and 13 bases lay in between. The CDR3 is 14 amino acids. Germline values: CDR1 GTSNPN, CDR2 SVGIG (reference sequence). The CDR3 protein is CAWSVPGAGETQYF. CDR3 DNA: TGTGCCTGGAGTGTTCCGGGGGCAGGGGAGACCCAGTACTTC.

This chain joins TRBV15 and TRBJ2-5; a weak D match, TRBD2 (6 bases). The CDR3 is made up of 14 amino acids. Deletions cut 0 bases from V and 9 bases from J, with 14 bases between. Germline-derived CDR1 and CDR2 are LNHNV and YYDKDF (reference sequence). The CDR3 loop reads CATSRDLAERAQYF. As DNA, the CDR3 is TGTGCCACCAGCAGAGACTTAGCGGAGCGGGCCCAGTACTTC.

The V gene is TRBV15, the J gene TRBJ2-5; 7 bases fit TRBD1. Per germline, CDR1 LNHNV and CDR2 YYDKDF (reference sequence). This CDR3 region has 15 residues. V gave up 1 base and J gave up 5 bases; unmatched junction bases: 7. The CDR3, as DNA: TGTGCCACCAGCAGAGTAATCCAGGGGGAGGAGACCCAGTACTTC. Its protein product is CATSRVIQGEETQYF.

The chain uses TRBV19 and TRBJ2-7; D may match TRBD1 or TRBD2 (5 bases each). V dropped 1 base and J dropped 0 bases, with 7 bases sitting between them. CDR1 and CDR2 from the germline V gene are LNHDA and SQIVND (reference sequence). This CDR3 spans 14 amino acids. CDR3 in DNA: TGTGCCAGTAGTATAGGAGGGGCCTCCTACGAGCAGTACTTC. The encoded protein is CASSIGGASYEQYF.

The chain joins TRBV9 to TRBJ2-7; 10 bases line up with TRBD1. This CDR3 is built from 13 residues. Germline CDR1 and CDR2: SGDLS and YYNGEE. Germline trimming cut 4 bases from V and 7 bases from J; bases unmatched to any gene: 5. CDR3 region: CASSQDRGREQYF. The CDR3, as DNA: TGTGCCAGCAGCCAGGACAGGGGGAGAGAGCAGTACTTC.

This clone was seen a handful of times. Other DNA variants within this sample encode the same CDR3. The chain is built from TRBV7-7 and TRBJ2-7; tentatively, D is TRBD1 or TRBD2 (5 bases each). V lost 2 bases and J lost 7, with 9 bases in between. Germline lookup yields CDR1 SSHAT and CDR2 FNYEAQ (reference sequence). The CDR3 consists of 12 residues. This chain's CDR3 is CASSLQGGEQYF. In nucleotides, the CDR3 is TGTGCCAGCAGCTTACAGGGCGGGGAGCAGTACTTC.

The rearrangement links TRBV5-1 to TRBJ1-6; 8 bases align to TRBD1. V dropped 7 bases and J dropped 7; count of bases not matched to a gene: 4. CDR1 and CDR2 from the germline V gene are SGHRS and YFSETQ. This CDR3 is built from 13 residues. DNA for the CDR3: TGCGCCAGCGGGAGGGACAGGAATTCACCCCTCCACTTT. Amino acids: CASGRDRNSPLHF.

This chain joins TRBV2 and TRBJ1-6; D not resolved. The V gene's germline CDR1 is SNHLY and CDR2 FYNNEI. The ends were cut back, 3 bases at V and 6 bases at J, with 9 bases in the middle. The length of the CDR3 is 14 residues. This chain's CDR3 is CASSDQPLNSPLHF. In DNA, the CDR3 is TGTGCCAGCAGTGACCAGCCACTTAATTCACCCCTCCACTTT.